Each of the 3 T cell receptor beta chains below was sequenced from the same sample in a study of shared clonotypes between healthy human individuals. Only in-frame clones appear in the TCRdb table, and some are missing; sequencing was by immunoSEQ multiplex PCR. This table has about half a million clones, roughly 78% appearing once. Sample: PBMCs. These receptors originate from a woman between 40 and 50 years old in good health. Some clones in this sample may be carry-over from other donors' samples.

This sequence joins TRBV28 and TRBJ1-4; D perhaps matches TRBD1 (6 bases). Germline CDR1 and CDR2: MDHEN and SYDVKM. V was trimmed by 2 bases and J by 3 bases, leaving 7 bases between them. The CDR3 covers 14 residues. The chain's CDR3 is CASSLKGANEKLFF. The CDR3 bases are TGTGCCAGCAGTTTAAAGGGGGCTAATGAAAAACTGTTTTTT.

The chain links TRBV7-8 to TRBJ2-7; D is undetermined. Looked up from germline, CDR1 is SGHVS and CDR2 is FQNEAQ. The V and J ends lost 2 bases and 2 bases respectively, with 7 bases between them. This CDR3 has 13 amino acids. CDR3 nucleotides: TGTGCCAGCAGCTTAAGGGTCCCCTACGAGCAGTACTTC. Translation gives CASSLRVPYEQYF.

The table lists this clone with a few counts. The chain carries TRBV27 and TRBJ1-3; D is unresolved. Germline V gene sequence: CDR1 MNHEY, CDR2 SMNVEV (reference sequence). The CDR3 runs 12 residues. V was shortened by 8 bases and J by 4 bases, with 9 bases between the two germline ends. CDR3 region: CASGLWGNTIYF. In nucleotides, the CDR3 is TGTGCCAGCGGCCTATGGGGAAACACCATATATTTT.